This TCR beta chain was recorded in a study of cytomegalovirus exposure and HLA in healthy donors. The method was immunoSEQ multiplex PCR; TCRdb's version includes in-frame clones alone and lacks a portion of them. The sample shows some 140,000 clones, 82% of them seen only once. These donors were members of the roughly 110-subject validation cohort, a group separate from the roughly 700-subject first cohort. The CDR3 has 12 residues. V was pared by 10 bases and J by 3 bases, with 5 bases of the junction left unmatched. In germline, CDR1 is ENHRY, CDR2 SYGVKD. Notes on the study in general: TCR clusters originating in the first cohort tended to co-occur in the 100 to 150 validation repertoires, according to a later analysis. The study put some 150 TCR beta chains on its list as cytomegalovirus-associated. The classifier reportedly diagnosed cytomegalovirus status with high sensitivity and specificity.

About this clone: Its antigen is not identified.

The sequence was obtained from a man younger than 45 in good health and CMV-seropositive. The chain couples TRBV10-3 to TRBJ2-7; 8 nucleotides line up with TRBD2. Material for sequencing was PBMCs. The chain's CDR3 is CASLAGGYEQYF. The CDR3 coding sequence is TGTGCCAGCCTAGCGGGCGGCTACGAGCAGTACTTC.